This T cell receptor beta chain was sequenced in a study of blood T cell repertoires in COVID-19. Study-wide background: Spain, Italy and the United States supplied samples that represented acute and convalescent COVID-19. The cDNA or gDNA used as material had been derived from T cells, B-cell-depleted T cells, or PBMCs.

Per the authors' pipeline: By means of reference gene primer amplification, nucleated cell counts were estimated. Here immunoSEQ multiplex PCR was the method, and the copy in TCRdb shows in-frame clones only, minus some. The DNA was the basis for D and trimming; V, J and clone size are from that table. The table records some 19,000 clones, approximately 80% of them present only once. Germline CDR1 is LNHDA and CDR2 is SQIVND (reference sequence). This CDR3 region has 13 residues. The V gene lost 4 bases and the J gene lost 5 bases, with 8 bases spanning the gap. Sequenced: peripheral blood. The rearrangement joins TRBV19 to TRBJ2-2; D unclear. The source is a human donor in a cohort sampled during active COVID-19. The CDR3 region has the DNA TGTGCCAGTAGTACCACTTATACCGGGGAGCTGTTTTTT. Amino acid sequence: CASSTTYTGELFF.